These T cell receptor beta chains were read from a single sample in a study of beta chain features in type 1 diabetes. TCRdb's table, derived via immunoSEQ multiplex PCR, lists solely in-frame clones and lacks some. The table includes approximately 43,000 clones, 66% detected once. The sample consisted of Tregs from blood. The source is a man younger than 45 with type 1 diabetes. Some clones in this sample may be carry-over from other donors' samples. Both conserved end residues are part of each CDR3. Each record gives: V gene, clone size, J gene, D gene, CDR3 DNA, CDR3 protein. D genes are given only for firm matches. Size is omitted from some rows. Given values are once, few, many or a class for expanded clones.

>TRBV7-1|NA|TRBJ2-1|TRBD2
TGTGCCAGCAGTAGCGGGCCCTCGCTCTTC
CASSSGPSLF
>TRBV28|NA|TRBJ2-6|NA
TGTGCCAGCAGTTTGGCTAGCTCTGGGGCCAACGTCCTGACTTTC
CASSLASSGANVLTF
>TRBV25-1|NA|TRBJ2-2|NA
TGTGCCAGCAGTGAAAGTAAGAGTACAGACGGGGAGCTGTTTTTT
CASSESKSTDGELFF
>TRBV7-3|few|TRBJ1-1|NA
TGTGCCAGCAGCACCCAGGCCTGGGAGATGAACACTGAAGCTTTCTTT
CASSTQAWEMNTEAFF
>TRBV30|few|TRBJ2-3|NA
TGTGCCTGGGTGACTGCGTATACGCAGTATTTT
CAWVTAYTQYF
>TRBV5-1|few|TRBJ2-2|NA
TGCGCCAGCAGCTTGCAGGGGAACACCGGGGAGCTGTTTTTT
CASSLQGNTGELFF
>TRBV28|NA|TRBJ1-4|NA
TGTGCCAGCAGTTTTTTGGGGGGGGCGGCCGAGGGGGAAAAACTGTTTTTT
CASSFLGGAAEGEKLFF
>TRBV5-1|few|TRBJ2-1|NA
TGCGCCAGCAGCTTGGTAGGGGACACCAACTACAATGAGCAGTTCTTC
CASSLVGDTNYNEQFF
>TRBV4-1|few|TRBJ2-1|TRBD2
TGCGCCAGCAGCCAAGTCGCCCTAGCGGGGGCTTGGAATGAGCAGTTCTTC
CASSQVALAGAWNEQFF
>TRBV7-2|NA|TRBJ2-1|TRBD2
TGTGCCAGCAGCTTCCCTAGCGGGGGAATCTACAATGAGCAGTTCTTC
CASSFPSGGIYNEQFF
>TRBV10-3|NA|TRBJ2-2|TRBD1
TGTGCCAGCTTGGGACAGGGGTATGACACCGGGGAGCTGTTTTTT
CASLGQGYDTGELFF
>TRBV29-1|NA|TRBJ2-3|TRBD2
TGCAGCGTTAAAGGGGGACTAGCGGGGCCAGATACGCAGTATTTT
CSVKGGLAGPDTQYF
>TRBV7-3|few|TRBJ2-3|NA
TGTGCCAGCAGCTTAAGTGGGGGGGCCACAGATACGCAGTATTTT
CASSLSGGATDTQYF
>TRBV6-5|once|TRBJ2-7|NA
TGTGCCAGCAGGAAACAGGGATTTATTTACGAGCAGTACTTC
CASRKQGFIYEQYF
>TRBV5-1|few|TRBJ2-5|TRBD2
TGCGCCAGCAGCTTCGTGGGACTAGCGGGGGGGCGGGAGACCCAGTACTTC
CASSFVGLAGGRETQYF
>TRBV4-1|NA|TRBJ1-6|NA
TGCGCCAGCAAGCGTGCGGGGGACATTGATTCACCCCTCCACTTT
CASKRAGDIDSPLHF
>TRBV7-9|few|TRBJ1-3|NA
TGTGCCAGCAGCTTAACCCCAGATGGAAACACCATATATTTT
CASSLTPDGNTIYF
>TRBV9|few|TRBJ2-2|NA
TGTGCCAGCAGCGTAGCTTCTGAACTGGGGGAGCTGTTTTTT
CASSVASELGELFF
>TRBV2|NA|TRBJ1-1|NA
TGTGCCAGCAGTGCGGACAAGAACACTGAAGCTTTCTTT
CASSADKNTEAFF
>TRBV5-1|few|TRBJ2-3|TRBD2
TGCGCCAGCAGCGTCCTTACTAGCGGGGGCACAGATACGCAGTATTTT
CASSVLTSGGTDTQYF
>TRBV30|few|TRBJ1-4|NA
TGTGCCTGGGGGGCCTTACGTGAAAAACTGTTTTTT
CAWGALREKLFF
>TRBV9|NA|TRBJ1-4|NA
TGTGCCAGCAGCGTGTTCGGCGGGGGTGAAGAAAAACTGTTTTTT
CASSVFGGGEEKLFF
>TRBV19|NA|TRBJ1-1|TRBD1
TGTGCCAGTAGTACCAGACAGGGGAAGAACACTGAAGCTTTCTTT
CASSTRQGKNTEAFF
>TRBV5-1|NA|TRBJ1-5|NA
TGCGCCAGCAGCTTGGATGGAGGAGGGCATCAGCCCCAGCATTTT
CASSLDGGGHQPQHF
>TRBV7-2|NA|TRBJ2-1|TRBD2
TGTGCCAGCAGCTGGACTAGCTACAATGAGCAGTTCTTC
CASSWTSYNEQFF
>TRBV6-6|NA|TRBJ1-6|TRBD1
TGTGCCAGCAGGGGGACAGCAGAACCCCTCCACTTT
CASRGTAEPLHF
>TRBV5-1|NA|TRBJ2-1|NA
TGCGCCAGCAGTCCCAGCGGGTCGTCCTACAATGAGCAGTTCTTC
CASSPSGSSYNEQFF
>TRBV6-1|NA|TRBJ1-6|NA
TGTGCCAGCAGTGGCGGACAGAATTCACCCCTCCACTTT
CASSGGQNSPLHF
>TRBV4-3|NA|TRBJ2-7|TRBD1
TGCGCCAGCAACCTGGGACAGGGAATCTACGAGCAGTACTTC
CASNLGQGIYEQYF
>TRBV2|few|TRBJ2-6|NA
TGTGCCAGCAGGCCGGGGTTTCGGGCCAACGTCCTGACTTTC
CASRPGFRANVLTF
>TRBV7-9|once|TRBJ1-2|NA
TGTGCCAGCAGCTTACAGGGGAGTTACGGCTACACCTTC
CASSLQGSYGYTF
>TRBV7-2|NA|TRBJ2-7|NA
TGTGCCAGCCAATTACAGGGGGGGACCTACGAGCAGTACTTC
CASQLQGGTYEQYF
>TRBV7-9|NA|TRBJ1-3|NA
TGTGCCAGCAGCCACGGGCACGGGACTCTCTCTGGAAACACCATATATTTT
CASSHGHGTLSGNTIYF
>TRBV7-2|NA|TRBJ2-2|NA
TGTGCCAGCAGCTTATCCCGGAGCACCGGGGAGCTGTTTTTT
CASSLSRSTGELFF
>TRBV5-6|NA|TRBJ2-3|TRBD2
TGTGCCAGCACCGACCCGGGGGGGCGGACAGATACGCAGTATTTT
CASTDPGGRTDTQYF
>TRBV7-2|NA|TRBJ1-2|NA
TGTGCCAGCAGCTTAGCCAGCTATGGCTACACCTTC
CASSLASYGYTF
>TRBV4-3|NA|TRBJ2-1|NA
TGCGCCAGCAGCCAAGATCTCGGGTCTTTCCCCCACAATGAGCAGTTCTTC
CASSQDLGSFPHNEQFF
>TRBV7-3|NA|TRBJ2-2|NA
TGTGCCAGCAGCTTAATGGGGGGGGGCGACACCGGGGAGCTGTTTTTT
CASSLMGGGDTGELFF
>TRBV7-2|NA|TRBJ1-1|NA
TGTGCCAGCAGCGCCTATGTTGAAGCTTTCTTT
CASSAYVEAFF
>TRBV9|NA|TRBJ2-1|TRBD2
TGTGCCAGCAGCCTTACCGGGACTAGCGGGGGGCTGGGGGCCTTCTTC
CASSLTGTSGGLGAFF
>TRBV11-2|NA|TRBJ1-1|TRBD1
TGTGCCAGCAGCTCCGACAGGGCGAATGAAGCTTTCTTT
CASSSDRANEAFF
>TRBV29-1|NA|TRBJ2-1|NA
TGCAGCGTTGAAGGGCTTCTATCGGTGAGAACAGGACCCTACAATGAGCAGTTCTTC
CSVEGLLSVRTGPYNEQFF
>TRBV29-1|NA|TRBJ2-5|NA
TGCAGCGTACGGGGTTTGTACCAAGAGACCCAGTACTTC
CSVRGLYQETQYF
>TRBV18|NA|TRBJ2-5|TRBD1
TGTGCCAGCTCACCTGCAGGGGGCCAAGAGACCCAGTACTTC
CASSPAGGQETQYF
>TRBV7-2|NA|TRBJ2-6|TRBD2
TGTGCCAGCAGCTTAGGGTTTAGCGGGGGATCTGGGGCCAACGTCCTGACTTTC
CASSLGFSGGSGANVLTF
>TRBV2|NA|TRBJ1-2|TRBD1
TGTGCCAGCAGTTTCCCGGGACAGATCTATGGCTACACCTTC
CASSFPGQIYGYTF
>TRBV6-5|NA|TRBJ1-2|NA
TGTGCCAGCAGTCGTACAGGGCGTGGCTATGGCTACACCTTC
CASSRTGRGYGYTF
>TRBV27|few|TRBJ1-6|NA
TGTGCCAGCAGTCCCCTTAGCACCGCCCGATCACCCCTCCACTTT
CASSPLSTARSPLHF
>TRBV28|NA|TRBJ1-1|NA
TGTGCCAGCAGTCCAGGGGTTGAGACTGAAGCTTTCTTT
CASSPGVETEAFF
>TRBV18|NA|TRBJ1-5|NA
TGTGCCAGCTCACCAAATTATAGCAATCAGCCCCAGCATTTT
CASSPNYSNQPQHF
>TRBV27|NA|TRBJ1-2|NA
TGTGCCAGCAGTTTATCTTCGCTAATGGAGGGGTACTATGGCTACACCTTC
CASSLSSLMEGYYGYTF
>TRBV7-6|NA|TRBJ2-7|NA
TGTGCCAGCAGCTTAGCGATCGGGATAACGAGCTACGAGCAGTACTTC
CASSLAIGITSYEQYF
>TRBV4-1|few|TRBJ2-3|NA
TGCGCCAGCAGCCTTAGCGCCGGGATGTTCACAGATACGCAGTATTTT
CASSLSAGMFTDTQYF
>TRBV18|few|TRBJ1-5|TRBD1
TGTGCCAGCTCGCCGCGACAGGGCCTAGGACAGCCCCAGCATTTT
CASSPRQGLGQPQHF